The rows below give T cell receptor beta chains drawn from one sample of a study of OX40 agonist ivuxolimab in advanced cancers. Clones were sequenced by immunoSEQ multiplex PCR, and TCRdb holds only the in-frame ones, with some missing. The profile shows 37,000 or so clones, about 86% of them singletons. The sequences come from CD4+ or CD8+ T cells sorted from blood, collected in a trial of the OX40 agonist ivuxolimab. The receptors originated from an adult with an advanced solid tumor such as melanoma, head and neck, liver or kidney cancer. Both conserved end residues are part of each CDR3. The D gene is left open where the match is weak. Size tells how often a clone was seen (once, few, many) or the class of an expanded clone, and some rows leave it out.

v_gene: TRBV19
j_gene: TRBJ2-1
d_gene: NA
abundance: NA
CDR3aa: CASGGERGDQFF
CDR3nt: TGTGCCAGTGGGGGTGAGAGGGGTGATCAGTTCTTC

v_gene: TRBV7-2
j_gene: TRBJ1-1
d_gene: NA
abundance: NA
CDR3aa: CASSGIVGGTEAFF
CDR3nt: TGTGCCAGCAGCGGTATAGTGGGGGGGACTGAAGCTTTCTTT

v_gene: TRBV7-2
j_gene: TRBJ1-5
d_gene: NA
abundance: NA
CDR3aa: CASSFTMDQPQHF
CDR3nt: TGTGCCAGCAGCTTTACGATGGACCAGCCCCAGCATTTT

v_gene: TRBV29-1
j_gene: TRBJ2-7
d_gene: TRBD1
abundance: NA
CDR3aa: CSVDGTGVGEQYF
CDR3nt: TGCAGCGTTGACGGGACAGGGGTCGGCGAGCAGTACTTC

v_gene: TRBV7-9
j_gene: TRBJ1-3
d_gene: NA
abundance: NA
CDR3aa: CASSLSTGGNTIYF
CDR3nt: TGTGCCAGCAGCTTAAGTACAGGGGGAAACACCATATATTTT

v_gene: TRBV29-1
j_gene: TRBJ2-5
d_gene: TRBD2
abundance: NA
CDR3aa: CSVDGGGGYQETQYF
CDR3nt: TGCAGCGTTGACGGGGGCGGGGGGTACCAAGAGACCCAGTACTTC

v_gene: TRBV19
j_gene: TRBJ2-1
d_gene: TRBD2
abundance: NA
CDR3aa: CASSPGTRRNEQFF
CDR3nt: TGTGCCAGTAGTCCGGGGACTAGAAGGAATGAGCAGTTCTTC

v_gene: TRBV7-5
j_gene: TRBJ2-3
d_gene: NA
abundance: NA
CDR3aa: CARSAPPGLAGGKDTQYF
CDR3nt: TGTGCCAGAAGCGCGCCCCCCGGACTAGCGGGGGGTAAAGATACGCAGTATTTT

v_gene: TRBV18
j_gene: TRBJ1-2
d_gene: TRBD1
abundance: NA
CDR3aa: CASSPTTGNYGYTF
CDR3nt: TGTGCCAGCTCACCTACGACAGGGAACTATGGCTACACCTTC

v_gene: TRBV6-5
j_gene: TRBJ2-5
d_gene: TRBD1
abundance: NA
CDR3aa: CASSLQGPRETQYF
CDR3nt: TGTGCCAGCAGTTTACAGGGGCCGAGAGAGACCCAGTACTTC

v_gene: TRBV12-1
j_gene: TRBJ1-5
d_gene: NA
abundance: NA
CDR3aa: CASSFGPRDNQPQHF
CDR3nt: TGTGCCAGCAGCTTTGGTCCTAGGGACAATCAGCCCCAGCATTTT

v_gene: TRBV9
j_gene: TRBJ2-2
d_gene: NA
abundance: NA
CDR3aa: CASSVVASPGELFF
CDR3nt: TGTGCCAGCAGCGTAGTTGCCTCGCCCGGGGAGCTGTTTTTT

v_gene: TRBV27
j_gene: TRBJ2-5
d_gene: NA
abundance: NA
CDR3aa: CASSLSDQETQYF
CDR3nt: TGTGCCAGCAGTTTATCTGACCAAGAGACCCAGTACTTC

v_gene: TRBV11-3
j_gene: TRBJ2-3
d_gene: TRBD2
abundance: few
CDR3aa: CASSGTSGGDTQYF
CDR3nt: TGTGCCAGCAGCGGGACTAGCGGGGGAGATACGCAGTATTTT

v_gene: TRBV7-9
j_gene: TRBJ1-1
d_gene: NA
abundance: NA
CDR3aa: CASSPARVRATSNTEAFF
CDR3nt: TGTGCCAGCAGCCCGGCACGGGTACGGGCAACATCGAACACTGAAGCTTTCTTT

v_gene: TRBV6-6
j_gene: TRBJ1-5
d_gene: NA
abundance: NA
CDR3aa: CASSYSGANQPQHF
CDR3nt: TGTGCCAGCAGTTACTCCGGGGCTAATCAGCCCCAGCATTTT

v_gene: TRBV7-9
j_gene: TRBJ1-2
d_gene: TRBD1
abundance: NA
CDR3aa: CASSQAGGSGYTF
CDR3nt: TGTGCCAGCAGCCAAGCAGGGGGCAGTGGCTACACCTTC

v_gene: TRBV7-2
j_gene: TRBJ1-2
d_gene: TRBD1
abundance: NA
CDR3aa: CASSLWDSNYGYTF
CDR3nt: TGTGCCAGCAGCTTATGGGACAGCAACTATGGCTACACCTTC

v_gene: TRBV2
j_gene: TRBJ2-2
d_gene: TRBD2
abundance: NA
CDR3aa: CASNRAGTNTGELFF
CDR3nt: TGTGCCAGCAATCGAGCGGGGACGAACACCGGGGAGCTGTTTTTT

v_gene: TRBV7-2
j_gene: TRBJ1-1
d_gene: NA
abundance: NA
CDR3aa: CASSLNWKGTEAFF
CDR3nt: TGTGCCAGCAGCTTAAATTGGAAGGGCACTGAAGCTTTCTTT

v_gene: TRBV11-3
j_gene: TRBJ2-5
d_gene: NA
abundance: once
CDR3aa: CASSAGSTQYF
CDR3nt: TGTGCCAGCAGCGCGGGCAGTACCCAGTACTTC

v_gene: TRBV7-9
j_gene: TRBJ2-5
d_gene: NA
abundance: once
CDR3aa: CASSSRYVSPGKETQYF
CDR3nt: TGTGCCAGCAGCTCACGCTATGTTAGCCCAGGGAAGGAGACCCAGTACTTC

v_gene: TRBV28
j_gene: TRBJ2-4
d_gene: NA
abundance: NA
CDR3aa: CASSPGTLAKNIQYF
CDR3nt: TGTGCCAGCAGTCCCGGGACACTAGCCAAAAACATTCAGTACTTC

v_gene: TRBV14
j_gene: TRBJ2-1
d_gene: TRBD1
abundance: NA
CDR3aa: CASSQNDRAMDWNEQFF
CDR3nt: TGTGCCAGCAGCCAAAACGACAGGGCTATGGATTGGAATGAGCAGTTCTTC

v_gene: TRBV5-6
j_gene: TRBJ2-1
d_gene: NA
abundance: NA
CDR3aa: CARERGAYNEQFF
CDR3nt: TGTGCCAGGGAGAGAGGGGCCTACAATGAGCAGTTCTTC

v_gene: TRBV18
j_gene: TRBJ1-1
d_gene: NA
abundance: once
CDR3aa: CASSPQGAEAFF
CDR3nt: TGTGCCAGCTCACCACAGGGGGCTGAAGCTTTCTTT

v_gene: TRBV18
j_gene: TRBJ2-3
d_gene: TRBD2
abundance: NA
CDR3aa: CASSPLAGYTDTQYF
CDR3nt: TGTGCCAGCTCACCCCTAGCGGGGTATACAGATACGCAGTATTTT

v_gene: TRBV9
j_gene: TRBJ1-3
d_gene: NA
abundance: NA
CDR3aa: CASSVATGSSGNTIYF
CDR3nt: TGTGCCAGCAGCGTAGCGACAGGCTCCTCTGGAAACACCATATATTTT

v_gene: TRBV11-2
j_gene: TRBJ1-2
d_gene: NA
abundance: NA
CDR3aa: CASSSTVGVVGNYGYTF
CDR3nt: TGTGCCAGCAGCTCGACAGTGGGGGTGGTTGGGAACTATGGCTACACCTTC

v_gene: TRBV2
j_gene: TRBJ2-3
d_gene: TRBD2
abundance: NA
CDR3aa: CASSVTSGGALDTQYF
CDR3nt: TGTGCCAGCAGTGTTACTAGCGGGGGGGCCCTGGATACGCAGTATTTT

v_gene: TRBV7-9
j_gene: TRBJ1-1
d_gene: NA
abundance: few
CDR3aa: CASSPGPAHTFEAFF
CDR3nt: TGTGCCAGCAGCCCCGGCCCCGCCCATACGTTTGAAGCTTTCTTT

v_gene: TRBV19
j_gene: TRBJ1-1
d_gene: TRBD1
abundance: NA
CDR3aa: CASSPTGDRTLVAFF
CDR3nt: TGTGCCAGTAGTCCTACGGGGGACAGGACCCTTGTGGCTTTCTTT

v_gene: TRBV5-1
j_gene: TRBJ1-2
d_gene: NA
abundance: NA
CDR3aa: CASSPVGWGAYGYTF
CDR3nt: TGCGCCAGCAGCCCGGTAGGATGGGGAGCCTATGGCTACACCTTC

v_gene: TRBV7-2
j_gene: TRBJ1-1
d_gene: TRBD1
abundance: once
CDR3aa: CASSSRQGGKTEAFF
CDR3nt: TGTGCCAGCAGCTCAAGACAGGGGGGTAAAACTGAAGCTTTCTTT

v_gene: TRBV2
j_gene: TRBJ1-5
d_gene: NA
abundance: NA
CDR3aa: CASTGVVSNQPQHF
CDR3nt: TGTGCCAGCACCGGGGTTGTGAGCAATCAGCCCCAGCATTTT

v_gene: TRBV5-1
j_gene: TRBJ1-1
d_gene: NA
abundance: NA
CDR3aa: CASSYDIGEAFF
CDR3nt: TGCGCCAGCAGTTACGACATTGGTGAAGCTTTCTTT

v_gene: TRBV5-4
j_gene: TRBJ2-1
d_gene: NA
abundance: NA
CDR3aa: CASSATGNSYNEQFF
CDR3nt: TGTGCCAGCAGCGCCACCGGGAACTCCTACAATGAGCAGTTCTTC

v_gene: TRBV29-1
j_gene: TRBJ2-3
d_gene: NA
abundance: NA
CDR3aa: CSVVVSSTDTQYF
CDR3nt: TGCAGCGTTGTGGTGAGCAGCACAGATACGCAGTATTTT

v_gene: TRBV25-1
j_gene: TRBJ1-1
d_gene: NA
abundance: NA
CDR3aa: CASRQLMNTEAFF
CDR3nt: TGTGCCAGCAGACAGTTGATGAACACTGAAGCTTTCTTT

v_gene: TRBV19
j_gene: TRBJ2-3
d_gene: TRBD2
abundance: NA
CDR3aa: CASTLRGGTDTQYF
CDR3nt: TGTGCCAGTACCCTCCGGGGGGGCACAGATACGCAGTATTTT

v_gene: TRBV9
j_gene: TRBJ2-5
d_gene: TRBD2
abundance: once
CDR3aa: CASSVEGLAGKETQYF
CDR3nt: TGTGCCAGCAGCGTAGAGGGACTAGCGGGAAAAGAGACCCAGTACTTC

v_gene: TRBV7-9
j_gene: TRBJ2-3
d_gene: TRBD2
abundance: NA
CDR3aa: CASSNSGAREDTQYF
CDR3nt: TGTGCCAGCAGTAATAGCGGGGCCCGGGAAGATACGCAGTATTTT

v_gene: TRBV13
j_gene: TRBJ1-2
d_gene: NA
abundance: NA
CDR3aa: CASSLGTSGYTF
CDR3nt: TGTGCCAGCAGCTTAGGGACTTCCGGCTACACCTTC

v_gene: TRBV19
j_gene: TRBJ1-2
d_gene: TRBD1
abundance: NA
CDR3aa: CASSIGRGRDGYTF
CDR3nt: TGTGCCAGTAGTATAGGCAGGGGGCGAGATGGCTACACCTTC

v_gene: TRBV6-6
j_gene: TRBJ1-2
d_gene: NA
abundance: once
CDR3aa: CASSYAPAYTF
CDR3nt: TGTGCCAGCAGTTACGCGCCTGCCTACACCTTC

v_gene: TRBV6-6
j_gene: TRBJ1-1
d_gene: NA
abundance: once
CDR3aa: CASSSPERSEAFF
CDR3nt: TGTGCCAGCAGTTCCCCCGAGCGGAGTGAAGCTTTCTTT

v_gene: TRBV12-5
j_gene: TRBJ1-1
d_gene: NA
abundance: few
CDR3aa: CASGLRGNTEAFF
CDR3nt: TGTGCTAGTGGTTTGCGGGGGAACACTGAAGCTTTCTTT

v_gene: TRBV7-9
j_gene: TRBJ2-6
d_gene: NA
abundance: NA
CDR3aa: CASSLVAVGSGANVLTF
CDR3nt: TGTGCCAGCAGCTTAGTGGCGGTCGGCTCTGGGGCCAACGTCCTGACTTTC